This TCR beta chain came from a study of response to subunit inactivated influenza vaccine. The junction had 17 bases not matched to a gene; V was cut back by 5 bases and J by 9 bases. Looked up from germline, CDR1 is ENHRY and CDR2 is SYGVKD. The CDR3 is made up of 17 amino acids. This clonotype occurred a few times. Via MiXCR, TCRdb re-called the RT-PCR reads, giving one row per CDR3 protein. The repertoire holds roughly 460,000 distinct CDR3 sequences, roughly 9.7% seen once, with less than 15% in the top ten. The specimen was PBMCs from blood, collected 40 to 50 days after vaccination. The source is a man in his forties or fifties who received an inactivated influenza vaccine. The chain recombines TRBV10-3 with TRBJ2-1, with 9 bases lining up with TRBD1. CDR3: CAISQENTRTGVLEQFF. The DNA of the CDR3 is TGTGCCATCAGTCAAGAAAACACCAGGACAGGGGTCCTTGAGCAGTTCTTC.